This T cell receptor beta chain was found in a study of T cells in Graves' hyperthyroidism and ophthalmopathy. Study context: Sampling of peripheral blood happened at initial diagnosis, prior to any treatment.

RNA transcripts served as the template for amplifying TCR beta CDR3 regions. The HTBI primer set was used in a first-round RT-PCR of the TCR CDR3. Via MiXCR, TCRdb re-called the multiplex PCR reads, giving one row per CDR3 protein. The table shows 450,000 to 650,000 distinct CDR3 sequences, with around 21% occurring only once. Trimming removed 5 bases from V and 11 bases from J; junction bases left unmatched: 10. The V gene's germline CDR1 is SGHTA and CDR2 FQGNSA. This CDR3 contains 13 residues. The chain combines TRBV7-2 with TRBJ1-1, with 8 nucleotides matching TRBD1. The specimen was blood. The clonotype was recovered from a man between 18 and 29 years old with Graves' hyperthyroidism. The CDR3 spells CASSDWDRLKAFF. The DNA of the CDR3 is TGTGCCAGCAGCGACTGGGACAGGCTAAAGGCTTTCTTT.